A selection of T cell receptor beta chains follows, all from one sample in a study of cytomegalovirus exposure and HLA in healthy donors. Sequencing used immunoSEQ multiplex PCR; TCRdb keeps in-frame clones, though not all of them. This table has approximately 140,000 clones, approximately 80% appearing once. Sequenced material: PBMCs. These receptors were obtained from a man in his forties or fifties in good health and CMV-seronegative. CDR3s include the opening cysteine and the closing phenylalanine or tryptophan. Each record gives: J gene, V gene, clone size, D gene, CDR3 protein, CDR3 DNA. D genes are given only for firm matches. Rows give clone size only sometimes, using once, few, many, or a class for an expanded clone.

TRBJ2-1	TRBV6-6	-	TRBD2	CASSIRTSADNEQFF	TGTGCCAGCAGCATACGGACTAGCGCTGACAATGAGCAGTTCTTC
TRBJ2-1	TRBV15	-	TRBD2	CATSRVMGLAGGPNEQFF	TGTGCCACCAGCAGAGTGATGGGGCTAGCGGGGGGGCCAAATGAGCAGTTCTTC
TRBJ2-2	TRBV9	-	-	CASSVSQGFATGELFF	TGTGCCAGCAGCGTGTCCCAGGGGTTTGCCACCGGGGAGCTGTTTTTT
TRBJ2-1	TRBV14	-	TRBD2	CASSPGLVVNEQFF	TGTGCCAGCAGCCCGGGACTAGTCGTTAATGAGCAGTTCTTC
TRBJ2-5	TRBV18	-	-	CASSPPVAGVDRETQYF	TGTGCCAGCTCACCACCGGTGGCAGGGGTGGATAGGGAGACCCAGTACTTC
TRBJ1-5	TRBV28	-	-	CASSLRREGQPQHF	TGTGCCAGCAGTTTGAGGAGGGAAGGCCAGCCCCAGCATTTT
TRBJ2-7	TRBV5-1	few	TRBD2	CASSLGLAGTYEQYF	TGCGCCAGCAGCCTGGGACTAGCGGGAACCTACGAGCAGTACTTC
TRBJ2-1	TRBV28	once	TRBD2	CASSPRTSGAYNEQFF	TGTGCCAGCAGCCCCAGGACTAGCGGAGCTTACAATGAGCAGTTCTTC
TRBJ1-1	TRBV28	-	-	CASSFRPGENTEAFF	TGTGCCAGCAGTTTTCGTCCGGGGGAGAACACTGAAGCTTTCTTT
TRBJ2-5	TRBV2	-	TRBD1	CASSDPRTGGSETQYF	TGTGCCAGCAGTGATCCCCGGACAGGGGGCTCGGAGACCCAGTACTTC
TRBJ2-2	TRBV19	-	-	CASGRVGGRYTGELFF	TGTGCCAGTGGTAGGGTCGGGGGGCGGTACACCGGGGAGCTGTTTTTT
TRBJ1-5	TRBV28	-	-	CASSFVDRAQHF	TGTGCCAGCAGTTTTGTAGACCGGGCCCAGCATTTT
TRBJ1-5	TRBV10-3	few	-	CAISETGFSNQPQHF	TGTGCCATCAGTGAGACAGGTTTTAGCAATCAGCCCCAGCATTTT
TRBJ2-1	TRBV4-2	-	-	CASSQGGSTYNEQFF	TGTGCCAGCAGCCAAGGCGGATCAACCTACAATGAGCAGTTCTTC
TRBJ2-3	TRBV7-2	-	TRBD2	CASSFRAGETDTQYF	TGTGCCAGCAGCTTCAGAGCGGGGGAAACGGATACGCAGTATTTT
TRBJ1-1	TRBV27	-	-	CASSFRTVNTEAFF	TGTGCCAGCAGTTTCCGGACAGTGAACACTGAAGCTTTCTTT
TRBJ1-6	TRBV19	-	-	CASSPQGVNSPLHF	TGTGCCAGTAGTCCCCAGGGTGTTAATTCACCCCTCCACTTT
TRBJ2-3	TRBV4-1	-	-	CASSQVLSVPDTQYF	TGCGCCAGCAGCCAGGTCTTATCGGTTCCAGATACGCAGTATTTT
TRBJ2-7	TRBV11-2	-	-	CASSLDYGGRMNF	TGTGCCAGCAGCTTAGACTACGGGGGGCGGATGAACTTC
TRBJ2-7	TRBV11-2	-	TRBD1	CASSLVPGQGLHEQYF	TGTGCCAGCAGCTTAGTCCCGGGACAGGGTCTCCACGAGCAGTACTTC
TRBJ2-7	TRBV10-3	-	-	CAISGTIGSSYEQYF	TGTGCCATCAGCGGGACGATCGGGAGCTCCTACGAGCAGTACTTC
TRBJ1-2	TRBV5-1	-	-	CASSLAPVNNYGYTF	TGCGCCAGCAGCTTGGCGCCAGTTAATAACTATGGCTACACCTTC
TRBJ2-5	TRBV10-3	few	-	CAISESTPESGETQYF	TGTGCCATCAGTGAGTCGACCCCGGAGTCAGGGGAGACCCAGTACTTC
TRBJ2-3	TRBV5-6	-	TRBD1	CASSLESEGASTQYF	TGTGCCAGCAGCTTGGAGAGCGAGGGGGCAAGCACGCAGTATTTT
TRBJ2-7	TRBV5-1	-	TRBD2	CASSLDSGGYEQYF	TGCGCCAGCAGCTTGGATAGCGGGGGTTACGAGCAGTACTTC
TRBJ1-1	TRBV7-9	-	-	CSSTGSKAVNTEAFF	TGTTCCAGCACGGGGAGCAAGGCGGTGAACACTGAAGCTTTCTTT
TRBJ2-3	TRBV4-1	-	-	CASSQDGTSTDTQYF	TGCGCCAGCAGCCAAGACGGGACTAGCACAGATACGCAGTATTTT
TRBJ2-7	TRBV4-1	-	-	CASSQFRGARGSYEQYF	TGCGCCAGCAGCCAGTTTAGGGGCGCCAGGGGCTCCTACGAGCAGTACTTC
TRBJ2-7	TRBV28	few	-	CASSSLGGVDRPYEQYF	TGTGCCAGCAGTTCCCTCGGCGGGGTGGATAGGCCCTACGAGCAGTACTTC
TRBJ1-1	TRBV11-1	-	-	CASTAGGGGAEAFF	TGTGCCAGCACCGCCGGGGGGGGAGGGGCTGAAGCTTTCTTT
TRBJ2-5	TRBV4-3	once	TRBD1	CASSQGTGGLETQYF	TGCGCCAGCAGCCAAGGGACAGGGGGCTTAGAGACCCAGTACTTC
TRBJ1-2	TRBV19	-	-	CASRQPNYGYTF	TGTGCCAGTCGACAGCCGAACTATGGCTACACCTTC
TRBJ1-2	TRBV7-2	-	TRBD1	CASSLVAAGRGLGGYTF	TGTGCCAGCAGCTTAGTCGCGGCGGGCAGGGGGCTGGGTGGCTACACCTTC
TRBJ2-7	TRBV28	-	-	CASSRPSGGGYEQYF	TGTGCCAGCAGCCGCCCCAGTGGAGGAGGCTACGAGCAGTACTTC
TRBJ2-7	TRBV7-2	-	TRBD2	CASNEGLGVEQYF	TGTGCCAGCAACGAGGGACTAGGGGTCGAGCAGTACTTC
TRBJ2-1	TRBV4-1	few	-	CASSQEAYYSYNEQFF	TGCGCCAGCAGCCAAGAAGCGTACTACTCCTACAATGAGCAGTTCTTC
TRBJ2-7	TRBV11-2	-	-	CASSLAGTGKTYEQYF	TGTGCCAGCAGCTTAGCAGGCACAGGTAAGACCTACGAGCAGTACTTC
TRBJ1-6	TRBV7-9	-	-	CSSSFQGSPLHF	TGTTCCAGCAGCTTTCAGGGGTCACCCCTCCACTTT
TRBJ1-1	TRBV5-6	-	-	CASSPAGSDTEAFF	TGTGCCAGCAGCCCCGCAGGGTCCGACACTGAAGCTTTCTTT
TRBJ2-7	TRBV15	-	-	CATSRDRGWGVGYEQYF	TGTGCCACCAGCAGAGATCGCGGCTGGGGCGTCGGCTACGAGCAGTACTTC